The entry below describes one TCR beta chain. Generated by immunoSEQ multiplex PCR, the TCRdb table keeps only in-frame clones and is missing some. The sample contains roughly 86,000 clones, approximately 90% of which appear only once. The V and J ends lost 9 bases and 4 bases, in that order; junction bases with no gene match: 2. The germline CDR1 and CDR2 sequences are LNHDA and SQIVND (reference sequence). CDR3 length equals 12 residues. The data were obtained in a study of control samples from healthy donors and cancer patients. This TCR came from a young woman in good health. The chain uses TRBV19 and TRBJ2-2; 7 nucleotides agree with TRBD1. Material for sequencing was blood. The CDR3 coding sequence is TGTGCCAGCGACAGGGTCACCGGGGAGCTGTTTTTT. Protein: CASDRVTGELFF.